These T cell receptor beta chains were read from a single sample in a study of blood T cell repertoires in COVID-19. TCRdb's copy holds only in-frame clones and misses some; the assay was immunoSEQ multiplex PCR. The sample records approximately 31,000 clones, about 91% being singletons. Source material: peripheral blood. The source is a human donor with active COVID-19. The donor label of this sample is uncertain. The CDR3 runs from the conserved cysteine through the conserved F or W. A D gene is named only where the DNA matches it firmly. Rows may omit the clone size; those that give it use once, few, many or a size class.

CDR3aa	CDR3nt	d_gene	j_gene	abundance	v_gene
CASGPGTRGVDTQYF	TGTGCCAGCGGGCCCGGGACTAGAGGTGTAGATACGCAGTATTTT	TRBD2	TRBJ2-3	.	TRBV6-5
CASSSGQDNEQFF	TGTGCCAGCAGCTCTGGACAGGACAATGAGCAGTTCTTC	TRBD1	TRBJ2-1	.	TRBV7-2
CASSFRDGGDEQFF	TGTGCCAGCAGTTTCCGGGACGGGGGGGATGAGCAGTTCTTC	TRBD2	TRBJ2-1	.	TRBV27
CASSPRTSGPQETQYF	TGTGCCAGCAGCCCGCGGACTAGCGGGCCGCAAGAGACCCAGTACTTC	TRBD2	TRBJ2-5	.	TRBV5-4
CASSLGRGITEAFF	TGTGCCAGCAGTTTAGGAAGGGGAATCACTGAAGCTTTCTTT	.	TRBJ1-1	once	TRBV28
CASSPPYPSTYNEQFF	TGTGCCAGCAGCCCACCCTACCCCTCTACCTACAATGAGCAGTTCTTC	.	TRBJ2-1	.	TRBV7-9
CASKREAGQPQHF	TGTGCCAGCAAAAGGGAAGCAGGGCAGCCCCAGCATTTT	.	TRBJ1-5	.	TRBV6-5
CASSPGGPVETQYF	TGTGCCAGCTCCCCCGGAGGGCCTGTGGAGACCCAGTACTTC	.	TRBJ2-5	medium-sized	TRBV27
CASSRWGHTDTQYF	TGTGCCAGCTCCCGGTGGGGGCACACAGATACGCAGTATTTT	.	TRBJ2-3	.	TRBV27
CASSFWARNTEAFF	TGTGCCAGCAGTTTCTGGGCAAGGAACACTGAAGCTTTCTTT	.	TRBJ1-1	once	TRBV28
CASSGKPGFSYEQYF	TGCGCCAGCAGCGGGAAGCCGGGGTTCTCCTACGAGCAGTACTTC	.	TRBJ2-7	.	TRBV5-1
CASIWTGKTAGNTIYF	TGCGCCAGCATTTGGACGGGGAAAACAGCTGGAAACACCATATATTTT	.	TRBJ1-3	.	TRBV23-1
CASSSGQNTDTQYF	TGTGCCAGCAGCTCGGGACAAAACACAGATACGCAGTATTTT	.	TRBJ2-3	.	TRBV11-2
CASSLGEVTEAFF	TGTGCCAGCAGTTTAGGGGAGGTCACTGAAGCTTTCTTT	.	TRBJ1-1	few	TRBV12-3/TRBV12-4
CASSPGRVVQTQYF	TGTGCCAGCAGTCCGGGGAGGGTGGTGCAGACCCAGTACTTC	TRBD2	TRBJ2-5	.	TRBV28
CASSTTGQGSYEQYF	TGTGCCAGCTCTACGACGGGACAGGGTTCCTACGAGCAGTACTTC	TRBD1	TRBJ2-7	.	TRBV18
CASSRQGNTEAFF	TGTGCCAGCAGCCGACAGGGAAACACTGAAGCTTTCTTT	TRBD1	TRBJ1-1	.	TRBV16
CASSLAAGGQETQYF	TGTGCTAGCAGCTTAGCTGCGGGGGGGCAAGAGACCCAGTACTTC	TRBD2	TRBJ2-5	.	TRBV7-7
CASSLIGQTPATNEKLFF	TGTGCCAGCAGCTTAATTGGGCAGACCCCTGCAACTAATGAAAAACTGTTTTTT	.	TRBJ1-4	.	TRBV7-3
CASSLEPGQGNTGELFF	TGCGCCAGCAGCTTGGAACCGGGACAGGGGAACACCGGGGAGCTGTTTTTT	TRBD1	TRBJ2-2	.	TRBV5-1
CATYRGSNGYTF	TGTGCCACCTACAGGGGATCAAATGGCTACACCTTC	TRBD1	TRBJ1-2	.	TRBV27
CASSSRDRVTEAFF	TGTGCCAGCAGCTCCCGGGACAGGGTCACTGAAGCTTTCTTT	TRBD1	TRBJ1-1	.	TRBV4-2
CANDAKQGSSCEQYF	TGTGCCAACGACGCCAAACAGGGGAGTTCTTGCGAGCAGTACTTC	TRBD1	TRBJ2-7	few	TRBV7-9
CASSLAHGDRIGYTF	TGTGCCAGCAGCTTAGCACATGGGGACAGGATTGGCTACACCTTC	TRBD1	TRBJ1-2	.	TRBV7-6
CASSPGTGSQETQYF	TGTGCCAGCAGTCCCGGGACAGGGTCCCAAGAGACCCAGTACTTC	TRBD1	TRBJ2-5	.	TRBV6-2/TRBV6-3
CASSSGLNTEAFF	TGTGCCAGCAGCTCCGGTTTGAACACTGAAGCTTTCTTT	.	TRBJ1-1	.	TRBV11-2
CASSLLGGAYNEQFF	TGTGCCAGCAGCTTACTAGGAGGGGCCTACAATGAGCAGTTCTTC	.	TRBJ2-1	.	TRBV11-3